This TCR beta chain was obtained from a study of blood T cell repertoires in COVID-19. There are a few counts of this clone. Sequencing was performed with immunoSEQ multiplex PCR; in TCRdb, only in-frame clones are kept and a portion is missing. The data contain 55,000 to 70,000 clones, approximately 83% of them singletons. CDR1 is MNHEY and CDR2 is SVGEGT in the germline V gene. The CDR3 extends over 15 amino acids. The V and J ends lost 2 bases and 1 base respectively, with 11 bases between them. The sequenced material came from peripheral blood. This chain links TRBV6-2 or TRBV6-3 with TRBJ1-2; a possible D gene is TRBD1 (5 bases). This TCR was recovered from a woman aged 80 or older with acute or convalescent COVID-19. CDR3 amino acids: CASSYRGQSNYGYTF. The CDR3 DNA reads TGTGCCAGCAGTTACAGGGGTCAAAGTAACTATGGCTACACCTTC.